This is a list of T cell receptor beta chains from one sample in a study of CXCR3-negative and CXCR3-positive naive CD8 T cells. From the 5' RACE reads, TCRdb lists one entry per CDR3 protein and no DNA. The sample includes tens of thousands of distinct CDR3 sequences. Sequencing input: naive CXCR3+ CD8+ T cells from blood. The receptors shown here come from a human donor in good health. Some clones in this sample may be carry-over from other donors' samples. Each CDR3 is given with its conserved first and last residue.

j_gene	v_gene	CDR3aa
TRBJ2-1	TRBV12-3/TRBV12-4	CASSPTYPWEEQFF
TRBJ1-6	TRBV5-1	CASGVGTGSSPLHF
TRBJ2-2	TRBV14	CASSWGFVGGRGIGELFF
TRBJ2-1	TRBV3-1	CASSQDLYWGQFF
TRBJ2-5	TRBV10-2	CASSDNAGGSPKEETQYF
TRBJ2-3	TRBV7-2	CASSSNRRLTDTQYF
TRBJ2-5	TRBV2	CASSDPASAQYF
TRBJ2-2	TRBV9	CASSVDGGELFF
TRBJ2-7	TRBV6-1	CATIGHFADEQYF
TRBJ2-1	TRBV19	CASSISGRDEQFF
TRBJ2-7	TRBV13	CASSLGPQGTYEQYF
TRBJ1-5	TRBV6-5	CASSVTGFGQPQHF
TRBJ1-3	TRBV28	CASSPGLSGNTIYF
TRBJ2-5	TRBV20-1	CSGDWDSQETQYF
TRBJ1-1	TRBV20-1	CSARDQAGGGLAFF
TRBJ2-7	TRBV28	CAARATGAYEQYF
TRBJ2-7	TRBV7-6	CASSFGTSGTYEQYF
TRBJ2-1	TRBV3-1	CAVGGGHYNEQFF
TRBJ2-5	TRBV7-8	CASSPKRRGETQYF
TRBJ2-7	TRBV3-1	CASSPSGTSSYEQYF
TRBJ2-7	TRBV5-1	CASSDPGTSDAYEQYF
TRBJ2-7	TRBV27	CASSFSSVPSSYEQYF
TRBJ2-3	TRBV7-2	CASSALGAGEGTQYF
TRBJ2-3	TRBV7-6	CASSQPSGGALDTQYF
TRBJ2-1	TRBV29-1	CSVDGGRGNEQFF
TRBJ2-1	TRBV28	CASTPLAINYNEQFF
TRBJ2-3	TRBV6-4	CASSGGATDTQYF
TRBJ2-7	TRBV25-1	CASRSAGSYEQYF
TRBJ2-7	TRBV10-3	CAINADPPYEQYF
TRBJ1-1	TRBV10-3	CAIRREISGVEAFF
TRBJ2-7	TRBV7-9	CASSYTSDEQYF
TRBJ2-1	TRBV30	CAWNHPGLAANEQFF
TRBJ2-2	TRBV5-1	CASSFRFLTGELFF
TRBJ2-7	TRBV14	CASSRNGGESSYEQYF
TRBJ2-7	TRBV15	CATSRSGLSHEQYF
TRBJ1-5	TRBV21-1	CATHRGSNQPQHF
TRBJ2-3	TRBV7-9	CASSRPEISTDTQYF
TRBJ1-4	TRBV12-3/TRBV12-4	CASSHQGEKLFF
TRBJ2-7	TRBV29-1	CSVEDFQLGGYEQYF
TRBJ2-1	TRBV29-1	CSVEVADFNEQFF
TRBJ2-7	TRBV7-6	CASSPPTVTYEQYF
TRBJ2-7	TRBV20-1	CSARLPAYEQYF
TRBJ2-1	TRBV5-6	CASTWGGLPYNEQFF
TRBJ2-7	TRBV21-1	CASSKSRGRTSYEQYF
TRBJ1-1	TRBV4-1	CASSRRQGEGEAFF
TRBJ2-3	TRBV30	CAWSVQGPDTQYF
TRBJ2-3	TRBV6-4	CASSDSISGGADTQYF
TRBJ2-7	TRBV2	CASIRGAYEQYF
TRBJ2-5	TRBV20-1	CSARAVSVETQYF
TRBJ2-2	TRBV6-5	CASSPTQGSGELFF
TRBJ2-3	TRBV2	CASRFRDVINTDTQYF
TRBJ1-1	TRBV12-3/TRBV12-4	CASTAGNTEAFF
TRBJ2-7	TRBV23-1	CASGTGGRARALKFYEQYF